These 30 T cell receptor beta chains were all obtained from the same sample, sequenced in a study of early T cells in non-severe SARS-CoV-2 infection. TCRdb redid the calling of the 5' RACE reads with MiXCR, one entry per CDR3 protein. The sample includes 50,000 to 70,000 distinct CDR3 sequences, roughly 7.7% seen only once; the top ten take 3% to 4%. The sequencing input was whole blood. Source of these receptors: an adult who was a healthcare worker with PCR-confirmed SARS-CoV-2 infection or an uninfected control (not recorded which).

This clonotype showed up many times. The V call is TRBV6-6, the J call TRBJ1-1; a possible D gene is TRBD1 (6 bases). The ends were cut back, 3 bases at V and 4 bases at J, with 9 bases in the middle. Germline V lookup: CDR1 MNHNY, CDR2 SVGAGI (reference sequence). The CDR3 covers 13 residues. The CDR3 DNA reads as TGTGCCAGCAGTTATGAGGGGGGCACTGAAGCTTTCTTT. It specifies CASSYEGGTEAFF.

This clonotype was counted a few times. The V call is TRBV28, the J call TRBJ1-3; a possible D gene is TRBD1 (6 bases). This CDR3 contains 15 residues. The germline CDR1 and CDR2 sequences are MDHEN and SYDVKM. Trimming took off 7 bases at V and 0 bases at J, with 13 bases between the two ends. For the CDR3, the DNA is TGTGCCAGCAAAGCCGGACAGAACTCTGGAAACACCATATATTTT. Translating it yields CASKAGQNSGNTIYF.

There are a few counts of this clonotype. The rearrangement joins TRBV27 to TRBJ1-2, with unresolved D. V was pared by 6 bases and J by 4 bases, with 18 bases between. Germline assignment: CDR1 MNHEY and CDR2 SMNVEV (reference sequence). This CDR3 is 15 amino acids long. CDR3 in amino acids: CASSPNTLRPYGYTF. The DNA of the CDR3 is TGTGCCAGCAGCCCCAACACCTTACGCCCCTATGGCTACACCTTC.

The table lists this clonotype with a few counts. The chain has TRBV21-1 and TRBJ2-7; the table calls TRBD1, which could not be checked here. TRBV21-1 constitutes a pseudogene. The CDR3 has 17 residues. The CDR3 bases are TGTGCCAGCAGCGTTCAAAAAGAGGACAGGGGTTCCTACGAGCAGTACTTC. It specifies CASSVQKEDRGSYEQYF.

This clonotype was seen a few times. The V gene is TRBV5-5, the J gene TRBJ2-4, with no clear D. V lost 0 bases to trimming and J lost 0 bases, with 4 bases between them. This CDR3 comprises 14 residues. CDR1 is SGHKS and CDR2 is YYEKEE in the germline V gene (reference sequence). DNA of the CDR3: TGTGCCAGCAGCTTGGTCGAAGCCAAAAACATTCAGTACTTC. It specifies CASSLVEAKNIQYF.

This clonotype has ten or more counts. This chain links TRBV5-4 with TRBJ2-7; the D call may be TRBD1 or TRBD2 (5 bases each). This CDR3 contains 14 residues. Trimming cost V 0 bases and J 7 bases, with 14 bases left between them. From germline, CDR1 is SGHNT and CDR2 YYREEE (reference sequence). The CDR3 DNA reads TGTGCCAGCAGCTTGGGTCTGGCAGGGAGAGAGCAGTACTTC. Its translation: CASSLGLAGREQYF.

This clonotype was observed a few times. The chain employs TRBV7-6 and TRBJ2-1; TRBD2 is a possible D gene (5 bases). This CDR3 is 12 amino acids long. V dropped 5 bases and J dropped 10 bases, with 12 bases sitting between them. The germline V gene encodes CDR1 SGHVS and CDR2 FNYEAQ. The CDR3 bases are TGTGCCAGCAGCCCCGGCACGGGGGAGCAGTTCTTC. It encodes CASSPGTGEQFF.

The CDR3 coding sequence is TGCAGCGTTGAAGATCTAGGACTGATCTATGGCTACACCTTC. Its protein is CSVEDLGLIYGYTF. The rearrangement joins TRBV29-1 to TRBJ1-2, with D unresolved. Trimming stripped 0 bases from V and 4 bases from J, with 12 bases between. The CDR3 has 14 residues. CDR1 is SQVTM, CDR2 ANQGSEA, per germline.

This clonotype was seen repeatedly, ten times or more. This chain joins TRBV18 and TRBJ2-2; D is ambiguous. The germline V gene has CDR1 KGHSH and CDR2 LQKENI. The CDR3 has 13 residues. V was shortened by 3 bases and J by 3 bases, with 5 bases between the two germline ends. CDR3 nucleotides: TGTGCCAGCTCACCGCGAGACACCGGGGAGCTGTTTTTT. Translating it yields CASSPRDTGELFF.

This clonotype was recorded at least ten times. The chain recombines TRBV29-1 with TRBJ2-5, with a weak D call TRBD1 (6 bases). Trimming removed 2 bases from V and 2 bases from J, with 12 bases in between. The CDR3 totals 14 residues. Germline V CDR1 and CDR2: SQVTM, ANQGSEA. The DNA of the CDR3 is TGCAGCGTTGAAAGGCGGACAGAGCAAGAGACCCAGTACTTC. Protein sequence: CSVERRTEQETQYF.

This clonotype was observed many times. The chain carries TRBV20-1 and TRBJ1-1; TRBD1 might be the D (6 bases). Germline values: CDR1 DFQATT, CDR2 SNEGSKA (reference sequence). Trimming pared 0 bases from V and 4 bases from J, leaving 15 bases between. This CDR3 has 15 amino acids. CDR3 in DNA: TGCAGTGCTAGAGACCACAGGGCTCGAGGCACTGAAGCTTTCTTT. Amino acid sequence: CSARDHRARGTEAFF.

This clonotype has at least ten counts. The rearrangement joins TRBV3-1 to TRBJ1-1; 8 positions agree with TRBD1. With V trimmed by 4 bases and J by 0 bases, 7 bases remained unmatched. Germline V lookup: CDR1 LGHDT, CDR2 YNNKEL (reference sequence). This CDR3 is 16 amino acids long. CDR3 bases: TGTGCCAGCAGCCCCCGGACAGGGACGATGAACACTGAAGCTTTCTTT. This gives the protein CASSPRTGTMNTEAFF.

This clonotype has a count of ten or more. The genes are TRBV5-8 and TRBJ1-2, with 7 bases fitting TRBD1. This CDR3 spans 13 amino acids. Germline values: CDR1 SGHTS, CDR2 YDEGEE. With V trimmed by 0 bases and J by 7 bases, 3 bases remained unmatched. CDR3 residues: CASSLGGGSGYTF. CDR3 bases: TGTGCCAGCAGCTTGGGAGGGGGCTCTGGCTACACCTTC.

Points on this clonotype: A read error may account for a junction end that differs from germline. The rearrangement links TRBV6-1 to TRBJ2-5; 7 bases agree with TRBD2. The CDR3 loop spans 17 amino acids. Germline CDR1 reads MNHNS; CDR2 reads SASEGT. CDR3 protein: CATSPTPGAGYQETQYF. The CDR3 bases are TGTGCCACCAGTCCGACCCCCGGAGCGGGGTACCAAGAGACCCAGTACTTC.

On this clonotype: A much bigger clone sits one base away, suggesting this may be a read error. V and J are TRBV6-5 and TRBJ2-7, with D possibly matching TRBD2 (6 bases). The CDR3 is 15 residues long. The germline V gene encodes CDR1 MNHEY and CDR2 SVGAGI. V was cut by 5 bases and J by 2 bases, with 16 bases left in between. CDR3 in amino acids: CASSNRARGAYEQYF. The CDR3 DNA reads TGTGCCAGCAGTAATAGGGCGCGGGGAGCCTACGAGCAGTACTTC.

The CDR3 nucleotides read TGTGCCAGCAGCTCAAGGGGAGGTACGCAGTATTTT. Translation: CASSSRGGTQYF. This sequence joins TRBV7-3 and TRBJ2-3; D is possibly TRBD2 (6 bases). V lost 4 bases to trimming and J lost 8 bases, with 10 bases between them. Germline CDR1 reads SGHTA; CDR2 reads FQGTGA. The CDR3 length is 12 residues.

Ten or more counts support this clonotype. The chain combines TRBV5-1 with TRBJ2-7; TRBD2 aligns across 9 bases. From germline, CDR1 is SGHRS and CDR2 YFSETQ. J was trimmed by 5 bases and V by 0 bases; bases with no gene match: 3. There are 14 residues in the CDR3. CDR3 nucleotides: TGCGCCAGCAGCTTGGTAGCGGGAGCTAACGAGCAGTACTTC. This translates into CASSLVAGANEQYF. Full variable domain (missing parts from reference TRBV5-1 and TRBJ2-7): KAGVTQTPRYLIKTRGQQVTLSCSPISGHRSVSWYQQTPGQGLQFLFEYFSETQRNKGNFPGRFSGRQFSNSRSEMNVSTLELGDSALYLCASSLVAGANEQYFGPGTRLTVT.

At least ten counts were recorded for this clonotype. Here the CDR3 DNA reads TGTGCCAGCAGCTTAACAACCGGGACTAGCAGGAGACACAATGAGCAGTTCTTC. As protein: CASSLTTGTSRRHNEQFF. The genes are TRBV7-8 and TRBJ2-1; TRBD2 matches at 9 bases. Trimming took 2 bases from V and 5 from J; bases not matched to a gene: 13. The CDR3 sequence is 18 residues long. The germline gives CDR1 SGHVS, CDR2 FQNEAQ.

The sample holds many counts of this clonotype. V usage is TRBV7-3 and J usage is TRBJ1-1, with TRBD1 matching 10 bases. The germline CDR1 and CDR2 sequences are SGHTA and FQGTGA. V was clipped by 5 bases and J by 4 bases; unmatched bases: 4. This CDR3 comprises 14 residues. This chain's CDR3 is CASSMTGGVTEAFF. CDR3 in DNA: TGTGCCAGCAGCATGACAGGGGGCGTCACTGAAGCTTTCTTT.

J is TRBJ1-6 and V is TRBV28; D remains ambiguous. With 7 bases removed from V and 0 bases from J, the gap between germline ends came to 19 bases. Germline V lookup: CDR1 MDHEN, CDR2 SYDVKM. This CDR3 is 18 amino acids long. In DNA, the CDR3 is TGTGCCAGCACCAGACCTCCGAGTCTCAGCTCCTATAATTCACCCCTCCACTTT. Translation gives CASTRPPSLSSYNSPLHF.

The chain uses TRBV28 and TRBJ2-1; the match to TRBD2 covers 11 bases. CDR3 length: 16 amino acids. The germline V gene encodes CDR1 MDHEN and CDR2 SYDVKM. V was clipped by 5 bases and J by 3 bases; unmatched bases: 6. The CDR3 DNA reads TGTGCCAGCAGTAAATCGGGACTAGCGGACTACAATGAGCAGTTCTTC. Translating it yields CASSKSGLADYNEQFF.

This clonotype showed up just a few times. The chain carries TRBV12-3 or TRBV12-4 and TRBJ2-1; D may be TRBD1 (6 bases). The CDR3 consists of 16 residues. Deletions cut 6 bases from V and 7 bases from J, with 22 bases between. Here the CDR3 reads CASSYPPVTRGNEQFF. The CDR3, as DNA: TGTGCCAGCAGCTACCCCCCGGTTACAAGGGGGAATGAGCAGTTCTTC.

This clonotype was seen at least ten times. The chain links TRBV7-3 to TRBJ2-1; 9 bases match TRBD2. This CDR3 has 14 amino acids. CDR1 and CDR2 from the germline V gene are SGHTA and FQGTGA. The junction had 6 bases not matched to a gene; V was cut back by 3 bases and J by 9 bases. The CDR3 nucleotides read TGTGCCAGCAGCTTGGCGGGAGGGCCGAGTGAGCAGTTCTTC. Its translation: CASSLAGGPSEQFF.

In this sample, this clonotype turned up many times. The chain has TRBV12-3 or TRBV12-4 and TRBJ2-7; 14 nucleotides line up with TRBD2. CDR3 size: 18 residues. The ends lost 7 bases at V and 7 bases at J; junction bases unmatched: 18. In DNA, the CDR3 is TGTGCCAGCACCTTTGGGGGACTAGCGGGAGTAGGAATAAGGGAGCAGTACTTC. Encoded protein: CASTFGGLAGVGIREQYF.

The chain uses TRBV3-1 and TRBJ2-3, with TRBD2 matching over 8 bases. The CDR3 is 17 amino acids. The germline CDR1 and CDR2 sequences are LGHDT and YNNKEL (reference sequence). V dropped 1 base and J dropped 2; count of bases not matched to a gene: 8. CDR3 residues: CASSQVTGGTPTDTQYF. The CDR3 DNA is TGTGCCAGCAGCCAAGTGACGGGAGGGACGCCCACAGATACGCAGTATTTT.

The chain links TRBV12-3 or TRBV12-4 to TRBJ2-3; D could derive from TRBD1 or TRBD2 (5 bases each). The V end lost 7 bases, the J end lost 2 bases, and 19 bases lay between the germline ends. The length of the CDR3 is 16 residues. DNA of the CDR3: TGTGCCAGCACCAGTAGGGACCAATCATTCACAGATACGCAGTATTTT. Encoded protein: CASTSRDQSFTDTQYF.

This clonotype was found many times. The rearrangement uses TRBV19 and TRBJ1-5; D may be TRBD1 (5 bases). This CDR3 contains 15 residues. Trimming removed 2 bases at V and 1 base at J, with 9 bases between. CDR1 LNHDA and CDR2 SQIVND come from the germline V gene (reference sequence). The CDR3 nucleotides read TGTGCCAGTAGTATATACGCAGGGAGCAATCAGCCCCAGCATTTT. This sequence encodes CASSIYAGSNQPQHF.

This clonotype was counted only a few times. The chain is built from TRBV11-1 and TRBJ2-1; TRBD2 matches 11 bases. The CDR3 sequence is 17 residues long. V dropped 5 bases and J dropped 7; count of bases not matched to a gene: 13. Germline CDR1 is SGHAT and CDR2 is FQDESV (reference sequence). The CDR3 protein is CASSHVRTSGSMNEQFF. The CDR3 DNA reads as TGTGCCAGCAGCCATGTCCGAACTAGCGGGAGTATGAATGAGCAGTTCTTC. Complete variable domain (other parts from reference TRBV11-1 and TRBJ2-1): EAEVAQSPRYKITEKSQAVAFWCDPISGHATLYWYRQILGQGPELLVQFQDESVVDDSQLPKDRFSAERLKGVDSTLKIQPAELGDSAMYLCASSHVRTSGSMNEQFFGPGTRLTVL.

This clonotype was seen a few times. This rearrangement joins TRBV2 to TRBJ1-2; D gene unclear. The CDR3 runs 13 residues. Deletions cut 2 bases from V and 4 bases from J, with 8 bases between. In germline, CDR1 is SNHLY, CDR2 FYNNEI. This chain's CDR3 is CASSEPTVYGYTF. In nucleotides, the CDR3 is TGTGCCAGCAGTGAACCGACGGTCTATGGCTACACCTTC.

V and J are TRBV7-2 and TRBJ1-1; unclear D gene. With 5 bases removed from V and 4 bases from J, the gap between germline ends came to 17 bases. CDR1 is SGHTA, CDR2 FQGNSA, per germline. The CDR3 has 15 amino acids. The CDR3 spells CASSPGPGMGTEAFF. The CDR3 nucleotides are TGTGCCAGCAGCCCAGGACCGGGTATGGGCACTGAAGCTTTCTTT. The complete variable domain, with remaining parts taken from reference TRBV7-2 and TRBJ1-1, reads GAGVSQSPSNKVTEKGKDVELRCDPISGHTALYWYRQSLGQGLEFLIYFQGNSAPDKSGLPSDRFSAERTGGSVSTLTIQRTQQEDSAVYLCASSPGPGMGTEAFFGQGTRLTVV.